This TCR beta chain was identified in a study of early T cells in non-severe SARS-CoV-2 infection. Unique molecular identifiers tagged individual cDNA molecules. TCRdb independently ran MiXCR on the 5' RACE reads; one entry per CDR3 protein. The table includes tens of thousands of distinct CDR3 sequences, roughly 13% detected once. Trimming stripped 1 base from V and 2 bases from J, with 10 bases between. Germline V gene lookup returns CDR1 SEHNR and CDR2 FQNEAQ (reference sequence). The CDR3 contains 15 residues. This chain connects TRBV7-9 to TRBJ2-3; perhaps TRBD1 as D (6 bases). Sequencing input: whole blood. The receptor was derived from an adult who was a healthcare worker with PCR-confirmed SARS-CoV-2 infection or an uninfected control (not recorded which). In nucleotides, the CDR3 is TGTGCCAGCAGCTTAGTTAGGACAGCCACAGATACGCAGTATTTT. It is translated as CASSLVRTATDTQYF.